This T cell receptor (beta chain) derives from a study of cytomegalovirus exposure and HLA in healthy donors. Both 60 Vbeta primers and 13 Jbeta primers went into the PCR. This table comes from immunoSEQ multiplex PCR, and its TCRdb copy is limited to in-frame clones, with some not included. This sample has some 130,000 clones, with 55% to 75% found just once. Losses at the gene ends were 1 base for V and 3 bases for J; bases not matched to a gene: 1. The CDR3 runs to 15 residues. Germline-derived CDR1 and CDR2 are SNHLY and FYNNEI. In this sample, this clone turned up a few times. What it binds is not known. Study outcomes and limitations: For cytomegalovirus status, the classifier reportedly gave diagnoses with high specificity and sensitivity.

This receptor was identified in a man in his thirties or forties in good health and CMV-seropositive. Input material: PBMCs. The chain couples TRBV2 to TRBJ2-2, with 8 bases fitting TRBD1. CDR3 sequence reads: CASSEGTGHTGELFF. DNA for the CDR3: TGTGCCAGCAGTGAAGGGACAGGGCACACCGGGGAGCTGTTTTTT.